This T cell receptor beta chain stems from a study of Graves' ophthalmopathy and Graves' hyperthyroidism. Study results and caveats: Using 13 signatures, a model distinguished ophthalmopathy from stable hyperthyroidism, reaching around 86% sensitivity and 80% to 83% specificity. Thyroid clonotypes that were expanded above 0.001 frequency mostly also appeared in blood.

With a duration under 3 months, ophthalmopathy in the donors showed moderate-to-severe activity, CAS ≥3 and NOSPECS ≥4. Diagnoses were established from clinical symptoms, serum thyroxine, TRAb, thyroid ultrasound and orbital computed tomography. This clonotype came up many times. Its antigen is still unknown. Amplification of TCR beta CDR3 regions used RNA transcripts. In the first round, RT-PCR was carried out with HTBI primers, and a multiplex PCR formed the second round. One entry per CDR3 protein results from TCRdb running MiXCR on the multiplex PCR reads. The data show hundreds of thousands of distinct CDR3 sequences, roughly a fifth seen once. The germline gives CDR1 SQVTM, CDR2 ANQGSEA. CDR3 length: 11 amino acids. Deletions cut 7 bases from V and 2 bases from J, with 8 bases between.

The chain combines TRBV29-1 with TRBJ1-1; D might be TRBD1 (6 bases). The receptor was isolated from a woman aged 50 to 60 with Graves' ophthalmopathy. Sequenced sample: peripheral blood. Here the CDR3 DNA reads TGCAGCGCACAGGGAAACACTGAAGCTTTCTTT. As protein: CSAQGNTEAFF.